A single sample is the source of the 10 T cell receptor beta chains below, sequenced in a study of T cells in women clearing cervical HPV infection. Profiled with immunoSEQ multiplex PCR; TCRdb holds only in-frame clones, not every one. This listing includes about 35,000 clones. The specimen sequenced was blood buffy coat. These TCRs come from a woman between 18 and 70 years old with a cervical HPV16 infection that either progressed to CIN3+ or cleared (not recorded which).

On this clone: The read terminates 3 residues ahead of where the CDR3 ends, so the germline J gene completes it. The chain employs TRBV5-5 and TRBJ1-6; the match to TRBD1 covers 7 bases. Germline V lookup: CDR1 SGHKS, CDR2 YYEKEE (reference sequence). V gave up 0 bases and J gave up 9 bases; unmatched junction bases: 6. The CDR3 covers 15 residues. Partial CDR3 DNA: TGTGCCAGCAGCTTGGACAGGGGAAGTATTTCACCC. Translation gives CASSLDRGSISP. From start to end, the CDR3 is CASSLDRGSISPLHF. The complete variable domain, with remaining parts taken from reference TRBV5-5 and TRBJ1-6, reads DAGVTQSPTHLIKTRGQQVTLRCSPISGHKSVSWYQQVLGQGPQFIFQYYEKEERGRGNFPDRFSARQFPNYSSELNVNALLLGDSALYLCASSLDRGSISPLHFGNGTRLTVT.

Of note for this clone: The missing CDR3 end, 3 residues past where the read stops, is filled in from the germline J gene. The V and J genes are TRBV2 and TRBJ1-1, with unresolved D. The ends were cut back, 6 bases at V and 1 base at J, with 9 bases in the middle. CDR3 length: 13 residues. CDR1 SNHLY and CDR2 FYNNEI come from the germline V gene. Partial CDR3 DNA: TGTGCCAGCAGCAATAACAGGAACACTGAA. Translated: CASSNNRNTE. The full CDR3 is CASSNNRNTEAFF.

With respect to this clone: With the read ending 3 residues before the CDR3 end, the germline J gene is used to fill in that end. The chain combines TRBV20-1 with TRBJ2-1; D is perhaps TRBD1 (6 bases). The CDR3 totals 14 residues. V lost 0 bases and J lost 9, with 15 bases in between. Germline lookup yields CDR1 DFQATT and CDR2 SNEGSKA (reference sequence). This CDR3 is CSARDSSGRGEQFF. Incomplete CDR3 DNA: TGCAGTGCTAGAGATTCTTCAGGCAGGGGTGAG.

Regarding this clone: The missing CDR3 end, 3 residues past where the read stops, is filled in from the germline J gene. This chain connects TRBV11-3 to TRBJ2-2; D gene ambiguous. CDR1 SGHNT and CDR2 YENEEA come from the germline V gene. The CDR3 length is 15 residues. V was pared by 1 base and J by 0 bases, with 6 bases between. This CDR3 is CASSLGGPNTGELFF. The sequenced part of the CDR3 DNA is TGTGCCAGCAGCTTAGGCGGCCCGAACACCGGGGAG.

Remarks on this clone: The read falls 3 residues short of the CDR3 end, and the missing part is taken from the germline J gene. The rearrangement links TRBV6-1 to TRBJ1-4, with 10 bases fitting TRBD1. V was clipped by 4 bases and J by 4 bases; unmatched bases: 6. This CDR3 is built from 16 residues. Per the germline V gene, CDR1 is MNHNS and CDR2 is SASEGT. The sequenced CDR3 bases are TGTGCCAGCAGTGGGGGTTGGACAGGGGGTAATGAAAAA. Translation gives CASSGGWTGGNEK. The full CDR3 reads CASSGGWTGGNEKLFF.

Concerning this clone itself: The read gets to within 3 residues of the CDR3 end, and the germline J gene fills in the rest. V usage is TRBV5-1 and J usage is TRBJ1-4; 7 bases line up with TRBD1. V lost 3 bases, J lost 0 bases, and 8 bases stayed unmatched. Germline V CDR1 and CDR2: SGHRS, YFSETQ. The CDR3 totals 17 residues. The part of the CDR3 DNA that was read is TGCGCCAGCAGCTCAGCGACAGGGAGTGCAACTAATGAAAAA. As protein: CASSSATGSATNEK. The whole CDR3 sequence reads CASSSATGSATNEKLFF.

About this clone: The read terminates 3 residues before the CDR3 end, so the remaining end is supplied by the germline J gene. V usage is TRBV18 and J usage is TRBJ2-7, with D possibly TRBD2 on 6 matching bases. V dropped 3 bases and J dropped 0 bases, with 12 bases sitting between them. Germline V gives CDR1 KGHSH, CDR2 LQKENI. This CDR3 region has 15 residues. The CDR3 region is CASSPLAVSSYEQYF. Partial CDR3 DNA: TGTGCCAGCTCACCCTTAGCGGTGAGCTCCTACGAG.

For this clone: The DNA ends 3 residues before the CDR3 does, and the rest of the CDR3 is filled in from the germline J gene. The rearrangement links TRBV6-2 or TRBV6-3 to TRBJ2-1; TRBD1 agrees at 7 bases. This CDR3 spans 13 amino acids. Germline V gene data show CDR1 as MNHEY and CDR2 as SVGEGT. V trimming: 5 bases; J trimming: 6 bases; junction bases outside the gene matches: 4. The CDR3 loop is CASSPHRGNEQFF. The sequenced CDR3 bases are TGTGCCAGCAGTCCCCACAGGGGCAATGAG.

In regard to this clone: The read ends 3 residues before the CDR3 terminus; that terminus is restored from the germline J gene. The rearrangement links TRBV19 to TRBJ2-2; 7 nucleotides match TRBD1. CDR1 is LNHDA and CDR2 is SQIVND in the germline V gene (reference sequence). The length of the CDR3 is 15 residues. V lost 6 bases to trimming and J lost 1 base; unmatched junction nucleotides: 5. The sequenced part of the CDR3 DNA is TGTGCCAGTAGGCCACGACAGGGGAACACCGGGGAG. It translates to CASRPRQGNTGE. The CDR3 in its entirety is CASRPRQGNTGELFF.

As to this clone: The missing CDR3 end, 3 residues past where the read stops, is filled in from the germline J gene. The J gene is TRBJ1-2, the V gene TRBV18, with D uncertain. This CDR3 region has 14 residues. Germline-derived CDR1 and CDR2 are KGHSH and LQKENI. The covered CDR3 bases are TGTGCCAGCTCGAGGAGCGGGCCCACAGATACC. This encodes CASSRSGPTDT. The CDR3 reads in full as CASSRSGPTDTYTF.